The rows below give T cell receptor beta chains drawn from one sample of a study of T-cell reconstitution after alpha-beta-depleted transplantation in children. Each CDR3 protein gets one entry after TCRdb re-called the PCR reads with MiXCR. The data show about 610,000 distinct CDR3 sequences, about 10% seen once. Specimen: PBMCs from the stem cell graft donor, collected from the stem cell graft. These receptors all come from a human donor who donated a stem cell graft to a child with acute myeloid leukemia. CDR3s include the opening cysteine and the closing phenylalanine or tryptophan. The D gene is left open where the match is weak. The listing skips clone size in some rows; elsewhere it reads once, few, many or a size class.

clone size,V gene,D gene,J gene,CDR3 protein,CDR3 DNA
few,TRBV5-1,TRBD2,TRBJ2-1,CASSWSASGSSEQFF,TGCGCCAGCAGCTGGAGCGCTAGCGGGAGTAGTGAGCAGTTCTTC
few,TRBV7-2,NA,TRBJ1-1,CASSTLAGNTEAFF,TGTGCCAGCAGCACACTCGCGGGGAACACTGAAGCTTTCTTT
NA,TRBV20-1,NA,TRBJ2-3,CSAPLLSVSTDTQYF,TGCAGTGCTCCCCTTCTTAGCGTGAGCACAGATACGCAGTATTTT
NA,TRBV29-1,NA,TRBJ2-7,CSVRPWGDEQYF,TGCAGCGTTAGACCCTGGGGGGACGAGCAGTACTTC
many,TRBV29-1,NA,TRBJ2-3,CSVDWGTGTDTQYF,TGCAGCGTTGATTGGGGGACTGGCACAGATACGCAGTATTTT
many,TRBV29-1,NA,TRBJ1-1,CSVEGWGRDTEAFF,TGCAGCGTTGAAGGGTGGGGTCGCGACACTGAAGCTTTCTTT
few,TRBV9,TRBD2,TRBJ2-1,CASSPSGTTLKYEQFF,TGTGCCAGCAGCCCCAGCGGGACCACCCTTAAGTATGAGCAGTTCTTC
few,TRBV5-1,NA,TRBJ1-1,CASSPWTDHTEAFF,TGCGCCAGCAGCCCCTGGACTGACCACACTGAAGCTTTCTTT
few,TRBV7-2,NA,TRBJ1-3,CASSSHRTGNTIYF,TGTGCCAGCAGCTCGCACAGGACTGGAAACACCATATATTTT
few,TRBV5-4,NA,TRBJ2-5,CASSLDSPGTQYF,TGTGCCAGCAGCTTGGACAGCCCGGGGACCCAGTACTTC
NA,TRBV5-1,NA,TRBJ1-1,CASSPTGPTEAFF,TGCGCCAGCAGCCCTACAGGGCCCACTGAAGCTTTCTTT
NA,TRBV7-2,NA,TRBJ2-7,CASSLGFGGVTYEQYF,TGTGCCAGCAGCTTAGGGTTTGGTGGAGTCACCTACGAGCAGTACTTC
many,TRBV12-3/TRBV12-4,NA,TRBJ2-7,CASSSRESGYEQYF,TGTGCCAGCAGCTCCCGGGAAAGCGGCTACGAGCAGTACTTC
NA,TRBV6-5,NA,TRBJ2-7,CATFSGAGAEEQYF,TGTGCCACTTTCTCAGGGGCGGGAGCAGAAGAGCAGTACTTC
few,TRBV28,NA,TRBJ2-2,CASYSLLGGHNTGELFF,TGTGCCAGCTACTCCCTCCTGGGGGGGCACAACACCGGGGAGCTGTTTTTT
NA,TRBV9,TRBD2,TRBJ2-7,CASSVGTGGPYEQYF,TGTGCCAGCAGCGTAGGGACGGGAGGGCCTTACGAGCAGTACTTC
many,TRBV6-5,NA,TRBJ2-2,CASSGPTGELFF,TGTGCCAGCAGTGGGCCCACCGGGGAGCTGTTTTTT
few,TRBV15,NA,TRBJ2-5,CATSRAGELQETQYF,TGTGCCACCAGCAGAGCTGGAGAACTGCAAGAGACCCAGTACTTC
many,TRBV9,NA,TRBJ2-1,CASSVGGSLNEQFF,TGTGCCAGCAGCGTAGGAGGTAGCCTCAATGAGCAGTTCTTC
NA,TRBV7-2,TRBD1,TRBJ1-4,CASSRNTGGDEKLFF,TGTGCCAGCAGCCGAAACACAGGGGGAGATGAAAAACTGTTTTTT
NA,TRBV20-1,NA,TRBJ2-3,CSARGRQYTDTQYF,TGCAGTGCTAGAGGACGACAGTACACAGATACGCAGTATTTT
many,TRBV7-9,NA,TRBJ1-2,CASSQRQVYYGYTF,TGTGCCAGCAGCCAACGACAGGTCTACTATGGCTACACCTTC
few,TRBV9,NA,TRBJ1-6,CASSNVLGVDNSPLHF,TGTGCCAGCAGCAACGTCCTAGGGGTAGATAATTCACCCCTCCACTTT
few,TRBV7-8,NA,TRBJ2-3,CASSLLPSLTDTQYF,TGTGCCAGCAGCCTCCTCCCTAGCCTCACAGATACGCAGTATTTT
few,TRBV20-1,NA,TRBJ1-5,CSARQGGFNQPQHF,TGCAGTGCTAGACAGGGTGGATTCAATCAGCCCCAGCATTTT
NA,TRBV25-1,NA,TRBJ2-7,CASSGFHEQYF,TGTGCCAGCAGTGGCTTCCACGAGCAGTACTTC
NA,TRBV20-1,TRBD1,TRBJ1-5,CGLGQGGIGSNQPQHF,TGCGGCCTGGGACAGGGGGGAATTGGCAGCAATCAGCCCCAGCATTTT
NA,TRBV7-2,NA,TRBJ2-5,CASSPPGADQETQYF,TGTGCCAGCAGCCCCCCAGGGGCAGACCAAGAGACCCAGTACTTC
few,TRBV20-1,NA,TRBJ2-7,CSASGVGAYEQYF,TGCAGTGCTAGTGGGGTAGGGGCCTACGAGCAGTACTTC
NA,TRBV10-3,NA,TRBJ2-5,CAARSGTKETQYF,TGTGCCGCTCGTAGCGGAACCAAAGAGACCCAGTACTTC
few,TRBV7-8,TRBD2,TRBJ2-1,CASSLGRGSPSYNEQFF,TGTGCCAGCAGCTTAGGACGCGGGAGCCCCTCCTACAATGAGCAGTTCTTC
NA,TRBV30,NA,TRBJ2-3,CAWSPDGHSTDTQYF,TGTGCCTGGAGTCCCGACGGACACTCCACAGATACGCAGTATTTT
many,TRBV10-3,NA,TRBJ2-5,CAISGGRESGETQYF,TGTGCCATCAGCGGGGGGCGGGAGAGCGGAGAGACCCAGTACTTC
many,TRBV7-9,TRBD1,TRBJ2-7,CASNPRDRPYEQYF,TGTGCCAGCAACCCACGGGACAGGCCCTACGAGCAGTACTTC
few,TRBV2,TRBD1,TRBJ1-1,CASNVILGRTGSDTEAFF,TGTGCCAGCAACGTAATTTTGGGTCGGACAGGGTCGGACACTGAAGCTTTCTTT
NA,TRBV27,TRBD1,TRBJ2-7,CASQTGPYEQYF,TGTGCCAGTCAGACAGGGCCCTACGAGCAGTACTTC
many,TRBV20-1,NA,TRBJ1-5,CSARYEGLSNQPQHF,TGCAGTGCTAGGTACGAGGGTCTAAGCAATCAGCCCCAGCATTTT
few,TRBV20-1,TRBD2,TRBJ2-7,CSAPLAGAAYEQYF,TGCAGTGCTCCTCTAGCGGGAGCAGCCTACGAGCAGTACTTC